The 27 T cell receptor beta chains presented below share a single source sample, sequenced in a study of long-term antiretroviral therapy in people with HIV. The authors ran the immunoSEQ assay, v3.0, at survey level. Produced via immunoSEQ multiplex PCR; TCRdb's table is partial and in-frame only. The profile shows 20,000 to 30,000 clones, around 95% of them singletons. Sequencing used unsorted PBMCs, obtained more than 4.7 years after starting antiretroviral therapy. These receptors all come from a woman between 45 and 60 years old with HIV.

The gene calls are TRBV5-1 and TRBJ1-1; D may be TRBD1 (5 bases). Trimming left V 4 bases short and J 4 bases short, with 14 bases between. Germline loops: CDR1 SGHRS, CDR2 YFSETQ. This CDR3 contains 14 residues. The CDR3 loop reads CASSTQGEGTEAFF. As DNA, the CDR3 is TGCGCCAGCAGCACGCAGGGTGAGGGCACTGAAGCTTTCTTT. The variable domain in full, completed from reference TRBV5-1 and TRBJ1-1, reads KAGVTQTPRYLIKTRGQQVTLSCSPISGHRSVSWYQQTPGQGLQFLFEYFSETQRNKGNFPGRFSGRQFSNSRSEMNVSTLELGDSALYLCASSTQGEGTEAFFGQGTRLTVV.

J is TRBJ1-2 and V is TRBV6-1, with D perhaps matching TRBD1 (6 bases). Germline lookup yields CDR1 MNHNS and CDR2 SASEGT. V lost 4 bases to trimming and J lost 8 bases, with 17 bases between them. This CDR3 is 14 amino acids long. The CDR3 spells CASSGLQGLDGYTF. The CDR3 coding sequence is TGTGCCAGCAGTGGTTTACAGGGATTGGACGGCTACACCTTC.

V usage is TRBV5-6 and J usage is TRBJ2-1; D remains ambiguous. The CDR3 runs to 14 residues. From germline, CDR1 is SGHDT and CDR2 YYEEEE. The V gene lost 4 bases and the J gene lost 3 bases, with 11 bases spanning the gap. The CDR3 region has the DNA TGTGCCAGCAGCCTCGGTCTCAGCTACAATGAGCAGTTCTTC. The encoded protein is CASSLGLSYNEQFF. The full variable domain, rest sourced from reference TRBV5-6 and TRBJ2-1, is DAGVTQSPTHLIKTRGQQVTLRCSPKSGHDTVSWYQQALGQGPQFIFQYYEEEERQRGNFPDRFSGHQFPNYSSELNVNALLLGDSALYLCASSLGLSYNEQFFGPGTRLTVL.

The V call is TRBV5-1, the J call TRBJ1-6, with D possibly being TRBD1 (5 bases). V lost 2 bases to trimming and J lost 1 base, with 10 bases between them. The CDR3 spans 16 residues. Per germline, CDR1 SGHRS and CDR2 YFSETQ. The CDR3 DNA reads as TGCGCCAGCAGCTTCGGGACGGGTTCCTATAATTCACCCCTCCACTTT. Its translation: CASSFGTGSYNSPLHF.

This clone has more than one count but fewer than ten. The chain recombines TRBV27 with TRBJ1-5, with 8 bases lining up with TRBD1. The CDR3 extends over 16 amino acids. Germline CDR1 MNHEY, CDR2 SMNVEV (reference sequence). Unmatched junction bases numbered 7, after V lost 0 bases and J lost 6 bases. The DNA of the CDR3 is TGTGCCAGCAGTTTATCTGGACAGGGTGTAGGTCAGCCCCAGCATTTT. Protein: CASSLSGQGVGQPQHF.

V and J are TRBV6-1 and TRBJ1-4, with 8 bases that match TRBD1. Germline V gene data show CDR1 as MNHNS and CDR2 as SASEGT. The V and J ends lost 9 bases and 3 bases, in that order; junction bases with no gene match: 3. This CDR3 is built from 13 residues. The DNA for the CDR3 is TGTGCCAGTTCCAGGGGGCCTAATGAAAAACTGTTTTTT. Translation: CASSRGPNEKLFF.

This rearrangement joins TRBV10-2 to TRBJ1-1; 10 bases are a match to TRBD1. The CDR3 loop spans 18 amino acids. With V trimmed by 0 bases and J by 0 bases, 7 bases remained unmatched. Germline V gene lookup returns CDR1 WSHSY and CDR2 SAAADI. The CDR3 sequence: CASSESTGTGDMNTEAFF. The CDR3 region has the DNA TGCGCCAGCAGTGAGTCAACCGGGACAGGGGACATGAACACTGAAGCTTTCTTT.

This clone was seen a handful of times. V gene TRBV6-5 combines with J gene TRBJ1-1; possibly TRBD1 for D (5 bases). This CDR3 comprises 15 residues. V lost 6 bases, J lost 1 base, and 15 bases lay in between. The germline V gene has CDR1 MNHEY and CDR2 SVGAGI. CDR3 sequence reads: CASSPFGGTNTEAFF. The DNA of the CDR3 is TGTGCCAGCAGCCCCTTTGGGGGAACGAACACTGAAGCTTTCTTT.

The V gene is TRBV6-6, the J gene TRBJ1-5; 10 bases align to TRBD1. The CDR3 has 15 amino acids. The germline V gene encodes CDR1 MNHNY and CDR2 SVGAGI (reference sequence). After removal of 2 bases from V and 6 bases from J, the junction contained 4 bases not matched to a gene. The CDR3 nucleotides are TGTGCCAGCAGTTACGCCGGACAGGGGGGTCAGCCCCAGCATTTT. It codes for CASSYAGQGGQPQHF.

V is TRBV7-2 and J is TRBJ2-7; TRBD1 matches at 10 bases. The CDR3 is made up of 14 amino acids. The V segment lost 4 bases and the J segment 4 bases; nucleotides outside the gene matches: 4. CDR1 is SGHTA and CDR2 is FQGNSA in the germline V gene. This CDR3 is CASSWDRGLYEQYF. CDR3 sequence (DNA): TGTGCCAGCAGCTGGGACAGGGGTTTGTACGAGCAGTACTTC. The full variable domain, its missing parts supplied by reference TRBV7-2 and TRBJ2-7, is GAGVSQSPSNKVTEKGKDVELRCDPISGHTALYWYRQSLGQGLEFLIYFQGNSAPDKSGLPSDRFSAERTGGSVSTLTIQRTQQEDSAVYLCASSWDRGLYEQYFGPGTRLTVT.

V is TRBV2 and J is TRBJ2-5; D may be TRBD2 (5 bases). Trimming took 5 bases from V and 2 from J, leaving 21 bases between them. Per the germline V gene, CDR1 is SNHLY and CDR2 is FYNNEI. CDR3 length equals 17 residues. The CDR3 loop is CASSTRPNPKPQETQYF. CDR3 in DNA: TGTGCCAGCAGTACTAGACCGAACCCAAAGCCTCAAGAGACCCAGTACTTC.

The chain recombines TRBV19 with TRBJ2-1, with D possibly matching TRBD2 (5 bases). With 5 bases removed from V and 0 bases from J, the gap between germline ends came to 11 bases. This CDR3 has 15 amino acids. Germline CDR1 reads LNHDA; CDR2 reads SQIVND (reference sequence). The CDR3 DNA sequence: TGTGCCAGTAGTCCAGCGGATAGCTCCTACAATGAGCAGTTCTTC. Protein sequence: CASSPADSSYNEQFF.

The V and J genes are TRBV7-3 and TRBJ1-2, with D tentatively TRBD1 (5 bases). Germline CDR1 reads SGHTA; CDR2 reads FQGTGA. The V end lost 2 bases, the J end lost 8 bases, and 15 bases lay between the germline ends. The CDR3 loop spans 14 amino acids. The CDR3 is CASSLSGTELGYTF. The CDR3 DNA sequence: TGTGCCAGCAGCTTATCCGGGACCGAGCTGGGCTACACCTTC. Complete variable domain (other parts from reference TRBV7-3 and TRBJ1-2): GAGVSQTPSNKVTEKGKYVELRCDPISGHTALYWYRQSLGQGPEFLIYFQGTGAADDSGLPNDRFFAVRPEGSVSTLKIQRTERGDSAVYLCASSLSGTELGYTFGSGTRLTVV.

In DNA form, the CDR3 reads TGTGCCAGCAGCTTGGGGGGAAATGGCGAGCAGTACTTC. The encoded protein is CASSLGGNGEQYF. The chain carries TRBV11-3 and TRBJ2-7; D might be TRBD2 (6 bases). The V gene lost 3 bases and the J gene lost 6 bases, with 12 bases spanning the gap. In germline, CDR1 is SGHNT, CDR2 YENEEA. The CDR3 has 13 amino acids.

This chain joins TRBV19 and TRBJ1-2, with TRBD1 matching 7 bases. The V gene end was trimmed by 3 bases and the J gene end by 7 bases; junction bases not matched to a gene: 8. This CDR3 has 14 residues. Germline CDR1 and CDR2: LNHDA and SQIVND (reference sequence). CDR3 nucleotide sequence: TGTGCCAGTAGTATGGAAGACAGGGACAGTGGCTACACCTTC. Protein: CASSMEDRDSGYTF.

The chain carries TRBV6-1 and TRBJ1-5; D uncertain. The germline V gene has CDR1 MNHNS and CDR2 SASEGT. V was clipped by 3 bases and J by 5 bases, with 11 bases between them. This CDR3 comprises 14 residues. This chain's CDR3 is CASSENSPHQPQHF. In nucleotides, the CDR3 is TGTGCCAGCAGTGAGAACAGCCCTCATCAGCCCCAGCATTTT.

V usage is TRBV6-5 and J usage is TRBJ1-5; D is ambiguous. This CDR3 contains 14 residues. V gave up 6 bases and J gave up 1 base, with 10 bases separating them. Germline loops: CDR1 MNHEY, CDR2 SVGAGI. The CDR3 loop is CASRAGGSNQPQHF. Here the CDR3 DNA reads TGTGCCAGCAGGGCGGGAGGGAGCAATCAGCCCCAGCATTTT.

V usage is TRBV5-1 and J usage is TRBJ2-7; 10 bases map to TRBD1. The CDR3 is made up of 13 amino acids. V was clipped by 6 bases and J by 6 bases; unmatched bases: 6. Germline V CDR1 and CDR2: SGHRS, YFSETQ. The CDR3 nucleotides read TGCGCCAGCATTCGGGACAGGGGTGGCGAGCAGTACTTC. This translates into CASIRDRGGEQYF.

The chain has TRBV19 and TRBJ1-4; D call uncertain. Trimming removed 10 bases from V and 5 bases from J, with 17 bases in between. The CDR3 runs 14 residues. CDR1 and CDR2 (germline): LNHDA, SQIVND (reference sequence). The CDR3 DNA is TGTGCCACCCAACGGTACAGCGGGAATGAAAAACTGTTTTTT. Its protein is CATQRYSGNEKLFF.

The CDR3 loop reads CASSLGPAATNEKLFF. The CDR3 DNA is TGTGCCAGCAGCTTAGGACCAGCTGCAACTAATGAAAAACTGTTTTTT. The rearrangement links TRBV7-9 to TRBJ1-4; D is ambiguous. The CDR3 sequence is 16 residues long. Trimming took off 1 base at V and 0 bases at J, with 9 bases between the two ends. Looked up from germline, CDR1 is SEHNR and CDR2 is FQNEAQ (reference sequence). The variable domain in full, completed from reference TRBV7-9 and TRBJ1-4, reads DTGVSQNPRHKITKRGQNVTFRCDPISEHNRLYWYRQTLGQGPEFLTYFQNEAQLEKSRLLSDRFSAERPKGSFSTLEIQRTEQGDSAMYLCASSLGPAATNEKLFFGSGTQLSVL.

The chain recombines TRBV2 with TRBJ2-5, with D possibly being TRBD1 or TRBD2 (6 bases each). Germline V gene lookup returns CDR1 SNHLY and CDR2 FYNNEI. The V and J ends lost 6 bases and 3 bases respectively, with 14 bases between them. This CDR3 is 14 amino acids long. CDR3 in amino acids: CASRGAGGKETQYF. The CDR3 nucleotides read TGTGCCAGCAGGGGGGCCGGGGGAAAAGAGACCCAGTACTTC.

The chain employs TRBV5-4 and TRBJ2-6; 10 nucleotides match TRBD1. The CDR3 length is 18 residues. CDR1 and CDR2 from the germline V gene are SGHNT and YYREEE (reference sequence). V was clipped by 0 bases and J by 0 bases; unmatched bases: 3. CDR3 protein: CASSLGGTGVSGANVLTF. CDR3 DNA sequence: TGTGCCAGCAGCTTGGGAGGGACAGGGGTCTCTGGGGCCAACGTCCTGACTTTC.

This clone showed up just a few times. The chain is built from TRBV4-1 and TRBJ2-3, with TRBD2 matching 14 bases. This CDR3 has 20 residues. Per the germline V gene, CDR1 is MGHRA and CDR2 is YSYEKL. Trimming took 1 base from V and 3 from J; bases not matched to a gene: 12. CDR3 protein: CASSQATGTSGSQRTDTQYF. The CDR3 coding sequence is TGCGCCAGCAGCCAAGCAACCGGGACTAGCGGGAGTCAGAGGACAGATACGCAGTATTTT.

The chain employs TRBV6-5 and TRBJ1-2; D unclear. V lost 8 bases and J lost 3, with 7 bases in between. Germline CDR1 and CDR2: MNHEY and SVGAGI. This CDR3 comprises 11 residues. The CDR3 nucleotides read TGTGCCAGCCTAGGTTACTATGGCTACACCTTC. This gives the protein CASLGYYGYTF.

This chain connects TRBV28 to TRBJ2-1; D remains unclear. V lost 3 bases and J 6 bases, leaving 3 bases between the germline ends. CDR1 is MDHEN and CDR2 is SYDVKM in the germline V gene. This CDR3 contains 11 residues. In nucleotides, the CDR3 is TGTGCCAGCAGTTTCATCAATGAGCAGTTCTTC. As protein: CASSFINEQFF.

This rearrangement joins TRBV6-1 to TRBJ2-5; 10 bases agree with TRBD1. J gave up 4 bases and V 6 bases, and 2 bases lay outside the gene matches. The length of the CDR3 is 13 residues. Germline V gene lookup returns CDR1 MNHNS and CDR2 SASEGT. The CDR3 is CASRRQGAETQYF. The CDR3 nucleotides read TGTGCCAGCAGGAGACAGGGGGCAGAGACCCAGTACTTC.

The V call is TRBV5-1, the J call TRBJ2-7; TRBD2 matches 15 bases. From germline, CDR1 is SGHRS and CDR2 YFSETQ. V gave up 3 bases and J gave up 3 bases; unmatched junction bases: 4. CDR3 length equals 16 residues. The CDR3 reads CASSSGTSGRIYEQYF. In nucleotides, the CDR3 is TGCGCCAGCAGCTCCGGGACTAGCGGGAGGATCTACGAGCAGTACTTC.